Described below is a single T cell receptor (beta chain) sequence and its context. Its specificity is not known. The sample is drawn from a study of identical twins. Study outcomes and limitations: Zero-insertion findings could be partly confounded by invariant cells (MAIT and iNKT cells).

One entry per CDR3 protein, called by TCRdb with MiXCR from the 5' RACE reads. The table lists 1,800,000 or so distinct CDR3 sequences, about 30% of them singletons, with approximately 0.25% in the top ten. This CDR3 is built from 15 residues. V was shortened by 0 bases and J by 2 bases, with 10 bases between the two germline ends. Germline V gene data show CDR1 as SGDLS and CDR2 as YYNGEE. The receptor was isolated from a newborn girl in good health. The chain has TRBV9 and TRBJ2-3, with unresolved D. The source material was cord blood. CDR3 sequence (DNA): TGTGCCAGCAGCGTAGGGGCGACGGCCACAGATACGCAGTATTTT. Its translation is CASSVGATATDTQYF.